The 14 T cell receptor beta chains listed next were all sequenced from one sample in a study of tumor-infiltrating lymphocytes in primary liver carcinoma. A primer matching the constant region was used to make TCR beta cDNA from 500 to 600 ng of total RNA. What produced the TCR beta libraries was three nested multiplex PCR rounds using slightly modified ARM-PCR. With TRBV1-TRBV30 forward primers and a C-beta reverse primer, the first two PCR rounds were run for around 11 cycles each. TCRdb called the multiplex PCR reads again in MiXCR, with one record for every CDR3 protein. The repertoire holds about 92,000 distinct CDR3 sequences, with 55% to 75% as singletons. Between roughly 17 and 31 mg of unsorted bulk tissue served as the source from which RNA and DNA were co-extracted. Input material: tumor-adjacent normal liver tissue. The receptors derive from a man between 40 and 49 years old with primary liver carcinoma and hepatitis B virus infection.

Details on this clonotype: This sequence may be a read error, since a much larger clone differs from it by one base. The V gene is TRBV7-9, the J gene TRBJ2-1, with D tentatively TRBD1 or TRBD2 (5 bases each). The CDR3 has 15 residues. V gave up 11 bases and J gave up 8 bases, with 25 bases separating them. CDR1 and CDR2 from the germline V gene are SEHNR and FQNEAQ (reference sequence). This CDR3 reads CARILSGDLGDEQFF. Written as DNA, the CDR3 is TGTGCCCGCATCCTCTCAGGAGACCTGGGGGATGAGCAGTTCTTC.

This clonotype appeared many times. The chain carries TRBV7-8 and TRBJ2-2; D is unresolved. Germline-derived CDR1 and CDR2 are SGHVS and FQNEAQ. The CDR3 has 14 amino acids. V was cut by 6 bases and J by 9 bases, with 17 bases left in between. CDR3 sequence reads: CASRARFGAWELFF. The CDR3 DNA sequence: TGTGCCAGCAGGGCCCGGTTCGGAGCCTGGGAGCTGTTTTTT.

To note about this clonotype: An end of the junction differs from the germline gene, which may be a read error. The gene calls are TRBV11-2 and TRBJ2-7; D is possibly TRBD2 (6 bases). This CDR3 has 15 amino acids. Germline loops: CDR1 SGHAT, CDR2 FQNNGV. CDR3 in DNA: TGTGCCAGCAACCTCGGCGGGACCCTACCCTACGAGCTGTACTTC. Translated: CASNLGGTLPYELYF.

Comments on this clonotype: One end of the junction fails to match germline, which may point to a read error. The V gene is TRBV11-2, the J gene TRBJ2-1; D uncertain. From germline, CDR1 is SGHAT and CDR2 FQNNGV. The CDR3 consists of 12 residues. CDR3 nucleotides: TGTTCCAGCAACTTGGGTGTACATGAGCAGTTCTTC. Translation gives CSSNLGVHEQFF.

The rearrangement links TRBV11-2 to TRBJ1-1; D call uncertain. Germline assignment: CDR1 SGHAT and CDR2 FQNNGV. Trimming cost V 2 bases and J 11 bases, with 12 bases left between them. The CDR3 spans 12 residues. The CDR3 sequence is CASSLYQKEAFF. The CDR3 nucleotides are TGTGCCAGCAGCTTATACCAAAAGGAGGCTTTCTTT.

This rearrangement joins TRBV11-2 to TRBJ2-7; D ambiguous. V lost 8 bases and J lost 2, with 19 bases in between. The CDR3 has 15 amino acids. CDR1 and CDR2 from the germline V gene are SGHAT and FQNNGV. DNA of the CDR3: TGTGCCAGCGACCTCGGCGATACTCTACCCTACGAGCAGTACTTC. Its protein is CASDLGDTLPYEQYF.

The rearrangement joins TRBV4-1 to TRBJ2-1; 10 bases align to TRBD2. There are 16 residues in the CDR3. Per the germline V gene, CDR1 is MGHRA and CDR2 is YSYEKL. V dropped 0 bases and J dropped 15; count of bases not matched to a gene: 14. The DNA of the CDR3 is TGCGCCAGCAGCCAAGATATGCTAGCGGGAGCCCAAGGTCCGTTCTTC. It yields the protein CASSQDMLAGAQGPFF.

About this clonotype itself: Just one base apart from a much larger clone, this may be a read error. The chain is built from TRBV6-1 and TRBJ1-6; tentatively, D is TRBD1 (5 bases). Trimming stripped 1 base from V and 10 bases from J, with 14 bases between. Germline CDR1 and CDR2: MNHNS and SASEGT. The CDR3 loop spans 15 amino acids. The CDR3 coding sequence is TGTGCCAGCAGTGAAGAGGCGGCAGGGATGTCACCCCTCCACTTT. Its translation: CASSEEAAGMSPLHF.

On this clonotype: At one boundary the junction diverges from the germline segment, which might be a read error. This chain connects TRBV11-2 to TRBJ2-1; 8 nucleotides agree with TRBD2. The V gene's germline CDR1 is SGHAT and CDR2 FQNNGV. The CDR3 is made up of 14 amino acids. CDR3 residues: CAGSLTSVYNEQFF. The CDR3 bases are TGTGCCGGCAGCTTGACTAGCGTTTATAATGAGCAGTTCTTC.

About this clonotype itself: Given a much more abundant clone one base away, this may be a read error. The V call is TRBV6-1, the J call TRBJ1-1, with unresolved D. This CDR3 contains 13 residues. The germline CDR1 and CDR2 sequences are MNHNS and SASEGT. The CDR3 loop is CASREILNTETFF. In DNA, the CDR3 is TGTGCCAGCAGGGAGATCTTGAACACTGAAACTTTCTTT.

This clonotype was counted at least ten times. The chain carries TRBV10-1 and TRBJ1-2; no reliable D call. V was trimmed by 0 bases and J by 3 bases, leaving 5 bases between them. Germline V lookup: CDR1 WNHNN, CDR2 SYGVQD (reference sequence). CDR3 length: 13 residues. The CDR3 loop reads CASSESRDYGYTF. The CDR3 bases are TGCGCCAGCAGTGAGTCAAGGGACTATGGCTACACCTTC.

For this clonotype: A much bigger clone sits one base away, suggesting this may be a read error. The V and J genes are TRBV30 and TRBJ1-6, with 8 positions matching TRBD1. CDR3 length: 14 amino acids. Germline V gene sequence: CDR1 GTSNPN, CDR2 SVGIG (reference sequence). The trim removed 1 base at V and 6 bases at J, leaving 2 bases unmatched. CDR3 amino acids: CAWSDRGSNSPLHF. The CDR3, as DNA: TGTGCCTGGAGTGACAGGGGGAGTAATTCACCCCTCCACTTT.

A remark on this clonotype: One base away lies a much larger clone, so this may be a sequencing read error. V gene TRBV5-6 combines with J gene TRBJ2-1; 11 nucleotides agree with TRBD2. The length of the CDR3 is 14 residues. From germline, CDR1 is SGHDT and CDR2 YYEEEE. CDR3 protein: CANSLAGGPNEQFF. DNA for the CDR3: TGTGCCAACAGCTTAGCGGGAGGGCCGAATGAGCAGTTCTTC.

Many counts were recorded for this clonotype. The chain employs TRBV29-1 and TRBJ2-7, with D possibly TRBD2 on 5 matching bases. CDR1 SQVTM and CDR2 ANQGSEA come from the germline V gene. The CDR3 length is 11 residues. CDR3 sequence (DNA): TGCGGAGTCGGGGAAACCTACGAGCAGTACTTC. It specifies CGVGETYEQYF.